This T cell receptor beta chain was recovered during a study of blood T cell repertoires in COVID-19. Study overall: Samples representing acute and convalescent COVID-19 were sourced from the United States, Italy and Spain. T cells, B-cell-depleted T cells, or PBMCs supplied cDNA or gDNA.

CDR1 is GTSNPN and CDR2 is SVGIG in the germline V gene (reference sequence). With 3 bases clipped from V and 8 bases from J, the junction kept 14 bases outside the gene matches. The CDR3 has 16 amino acids. Original handling: Reference gene primer amplification gave nucleated cell count estimates. The protocol was immunoSEQ multiplex PCR, while the TCRdb copy is restricted to in-frame clones and leaves out a portion. V and J calls and clone size come straight from that table; D and trimming were deduced from the DNA. This table has about 230,000 clones, about 80% appearing once. This clone has just one count.

Sequencing used peripheral blood. The origin of this receptor is a woman in her fifties or sixties with acute or convalescent COVID-19. V and J are TRBV30 and TRBJ1-4, with TRBD1 matching 8 bases. CDR3 region: CAWRRGGTGGGEKLFF. The DNA of the CDR3 is TGTGCCTGGAGGCGGGGGGGGACAGGAGGAGGGGAAAAACTGTTTTTT. Variable domain in full (rest from reference TRBV30 and TRBJ1-4): SQTIHQWPATLVQPVGSPLSLECTVEGTSNPNLYWYRQAAGRGLQLLFYSVGIGQISSEVPQNLSASRPQDRQFILSSKKLLLSDSGFYLCAWRRGGTGGGEKLFFGSGTQLSVL.